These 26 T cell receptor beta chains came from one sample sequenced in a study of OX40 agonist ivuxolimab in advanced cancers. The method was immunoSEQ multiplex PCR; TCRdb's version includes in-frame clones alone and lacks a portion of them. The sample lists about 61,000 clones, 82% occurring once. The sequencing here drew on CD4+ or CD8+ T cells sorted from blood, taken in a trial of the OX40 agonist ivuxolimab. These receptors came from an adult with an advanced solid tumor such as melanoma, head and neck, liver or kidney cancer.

The CDR3 nucleotides are TGTGCCAGCAGCTTAAATCAGGGTGAAGCTTTCTTT. Translation: CASSLNQGEAFF. V and J are TRBV7-3 and TRBJ1-1; D is perhaps TRBD1 (5 bases). The CDR3 runs 12 residues. Per germline, CDR1 SGHTA and CDR2 FQGTGA. V was shortened by 1 base and J by 7 bases, with 7 bases between the two germline ends.

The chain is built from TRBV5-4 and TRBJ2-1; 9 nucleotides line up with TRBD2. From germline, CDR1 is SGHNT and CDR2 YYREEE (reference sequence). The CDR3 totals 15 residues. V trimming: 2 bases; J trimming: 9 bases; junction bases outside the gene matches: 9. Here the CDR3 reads CASSFLAGGPSEQFF. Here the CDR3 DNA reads TGTGCCAGCAGCTTTCTCGCGGGAGGGCCAAGTGAGCAGTTCTTC.

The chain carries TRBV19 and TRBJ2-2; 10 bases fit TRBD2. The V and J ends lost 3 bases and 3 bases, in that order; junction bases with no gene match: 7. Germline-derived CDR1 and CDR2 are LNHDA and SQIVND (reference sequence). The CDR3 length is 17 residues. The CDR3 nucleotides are TGTGCCAGTAGTATCCCCGTAGCGGGAGGCGACACCGGGGAGCTGTTTTTT. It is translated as CASSIPVAGGDTGELFF.

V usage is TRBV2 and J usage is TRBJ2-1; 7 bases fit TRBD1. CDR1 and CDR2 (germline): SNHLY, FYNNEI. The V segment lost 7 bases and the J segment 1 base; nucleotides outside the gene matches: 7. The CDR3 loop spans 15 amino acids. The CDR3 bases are TGTGCCAGCAACCTTGACAGGGTATCCTACAATGAGCAGTTCTTC. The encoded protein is CASNLDRVSYNEQFF.

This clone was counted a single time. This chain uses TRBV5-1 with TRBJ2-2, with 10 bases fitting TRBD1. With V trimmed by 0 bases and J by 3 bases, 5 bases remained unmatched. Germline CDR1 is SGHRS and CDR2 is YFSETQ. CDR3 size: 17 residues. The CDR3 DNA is TGCGCCAGCAGCTTGGAAGCCGGGACAGGGGACACCGGGGAGCTGTTTTTT. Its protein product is CASSLEAGTGDTGELFF.

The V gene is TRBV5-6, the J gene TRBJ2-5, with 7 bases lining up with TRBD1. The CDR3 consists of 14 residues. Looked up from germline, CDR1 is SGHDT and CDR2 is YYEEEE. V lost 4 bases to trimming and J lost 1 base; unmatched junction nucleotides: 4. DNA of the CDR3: TGTGCCAGCAGCCTGGGACAGATCCAAGAGACCCAGTACTTC. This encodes CASSLGQIQETQYF.

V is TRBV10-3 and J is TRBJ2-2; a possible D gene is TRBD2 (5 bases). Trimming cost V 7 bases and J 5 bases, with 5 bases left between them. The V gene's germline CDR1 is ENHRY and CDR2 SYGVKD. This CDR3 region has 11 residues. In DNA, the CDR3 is TGTGCCATCACGGGGACCGGGGAGCTGTTTTTT. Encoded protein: CAITGTGELFF.

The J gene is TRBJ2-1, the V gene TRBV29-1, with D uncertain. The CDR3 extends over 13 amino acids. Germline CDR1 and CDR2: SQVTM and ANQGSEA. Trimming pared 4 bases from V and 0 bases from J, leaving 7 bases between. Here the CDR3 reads CSVGESSYNEQFF. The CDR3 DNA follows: TGCAGCGTTGGAGAGAGCTCCTACAATGAGCAGTTCTTC.

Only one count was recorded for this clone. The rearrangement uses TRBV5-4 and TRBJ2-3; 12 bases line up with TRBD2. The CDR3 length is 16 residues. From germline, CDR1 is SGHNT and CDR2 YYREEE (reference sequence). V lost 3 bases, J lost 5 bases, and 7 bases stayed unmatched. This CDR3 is CASSYGLAGWVDTQYF. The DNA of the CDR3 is TGTGCCAGCAGCTACGGACTAGCGGGATGGGTAGATACGCAGTATTTT.

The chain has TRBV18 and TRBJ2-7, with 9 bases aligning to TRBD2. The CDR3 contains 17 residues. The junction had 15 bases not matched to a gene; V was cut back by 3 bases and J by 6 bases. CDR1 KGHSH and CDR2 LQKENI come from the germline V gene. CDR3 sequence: CASSPLYAGGPSSEQYF. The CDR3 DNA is TGTGCCAGCTCACCGCTGTATGCGGGAGGGCCGTCGTCCGAGCAGTACTTC.

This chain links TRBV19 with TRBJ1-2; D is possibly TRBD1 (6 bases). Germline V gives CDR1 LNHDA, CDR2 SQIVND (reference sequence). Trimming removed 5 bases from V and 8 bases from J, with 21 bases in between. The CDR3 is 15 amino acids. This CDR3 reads CASSPEDRPARGYTF. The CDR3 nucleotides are TGTGCCAGTAGTCCCGAGGACAGACCCGCGCGGGGCTACACCTTC.

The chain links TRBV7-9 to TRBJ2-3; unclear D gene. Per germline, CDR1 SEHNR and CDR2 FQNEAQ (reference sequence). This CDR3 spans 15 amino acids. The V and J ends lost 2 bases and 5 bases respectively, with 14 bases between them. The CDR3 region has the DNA TGTGCCAGCAGCTTAAACGGAATCGTGGGAGATACGCAGTATTTT. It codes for CASSLNGIVGDTQYF. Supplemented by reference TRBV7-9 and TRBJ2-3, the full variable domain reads DTGVSQNPRHKITKRGQNVTFRCDPISEHNRLYWYRQTLGQGPEFLTYFQNEAQLEKSRLLSDRFSAERPKGSFSTLEIQRTEQGDSAMYLCASSLNGIVGDTQYFGPGTRLTVL.

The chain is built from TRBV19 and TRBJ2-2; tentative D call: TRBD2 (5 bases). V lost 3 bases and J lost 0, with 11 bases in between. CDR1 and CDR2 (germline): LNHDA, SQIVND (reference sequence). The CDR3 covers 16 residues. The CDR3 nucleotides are TGTGCCAGTAGTATGTATCCGGGGACGAACACCGGGGAGCTGTTTTTT. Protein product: CASSMYPGTNTGELFF.

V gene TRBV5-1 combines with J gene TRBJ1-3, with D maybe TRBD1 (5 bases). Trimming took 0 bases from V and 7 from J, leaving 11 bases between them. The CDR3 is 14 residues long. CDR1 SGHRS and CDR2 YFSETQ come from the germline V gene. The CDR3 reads CASSLVGRGNTIYF. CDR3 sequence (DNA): TGCGCCAGCAGCTTGGTAGGCCGGGGGAACACCATATATTTT.

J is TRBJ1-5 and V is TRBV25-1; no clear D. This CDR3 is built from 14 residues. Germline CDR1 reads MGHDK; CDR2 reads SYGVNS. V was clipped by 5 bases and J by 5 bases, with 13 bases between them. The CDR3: CASSTPRGDQPQHF. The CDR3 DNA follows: TGTGCCAGCAGTACTCCCCGGGGAGATCAGCCCCAGCATTTT.

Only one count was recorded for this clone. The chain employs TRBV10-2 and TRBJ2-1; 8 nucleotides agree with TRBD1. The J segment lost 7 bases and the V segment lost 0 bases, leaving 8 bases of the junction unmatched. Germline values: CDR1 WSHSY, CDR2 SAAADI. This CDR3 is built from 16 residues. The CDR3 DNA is TGCGCCAGCAGTGAGTCGTGGGCAGGGGGCGGGAATGAGCAGTTCTTC. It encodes CASSESWAGGGNEQFF.

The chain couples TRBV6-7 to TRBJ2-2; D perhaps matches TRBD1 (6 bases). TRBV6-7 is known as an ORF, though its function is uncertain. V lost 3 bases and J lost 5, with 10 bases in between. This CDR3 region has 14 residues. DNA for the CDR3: TGTGCCAGCAGTTATCAGGGGTTTACCGGGGAGCTGTTTTTT. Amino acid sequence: CASSYQGFTGELFF.

The CDR3, as DNA: TGCGCCAGCAGCCTCCAACCCCAGGGCGGCTATGGCTACACCTTC. Translated: CASSLQPQGGYGYTF. The chain couples TRBV5-1 to TRBJ1-2; D is perhaps TRBD1 (5 bases). The V end lost 4 bases, the J end lost 4 bases, and 17 bases lay between the germline ends. CDR3 size: 15 residues. Germline V gives CDR1 SGHRS, CDR2 YFSETQ.

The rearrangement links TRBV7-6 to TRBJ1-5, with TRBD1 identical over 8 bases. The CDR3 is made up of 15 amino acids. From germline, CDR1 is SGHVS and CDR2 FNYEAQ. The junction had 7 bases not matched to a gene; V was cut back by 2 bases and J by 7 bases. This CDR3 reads CASSLSSGGYQPQHF. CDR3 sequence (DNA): TGTGCCAGCAGCTTATCGTCAGGGGGCTACCAGCCCCAGCATTTT.

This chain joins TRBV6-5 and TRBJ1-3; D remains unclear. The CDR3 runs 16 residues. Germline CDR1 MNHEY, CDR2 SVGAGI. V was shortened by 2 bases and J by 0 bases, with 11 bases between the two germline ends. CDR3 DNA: TGTGCCAGCAGTTACGGGCGGAAAAGCTCTGGAAACACCATATATTTT. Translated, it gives CASSYGRKSSGNTIYF.

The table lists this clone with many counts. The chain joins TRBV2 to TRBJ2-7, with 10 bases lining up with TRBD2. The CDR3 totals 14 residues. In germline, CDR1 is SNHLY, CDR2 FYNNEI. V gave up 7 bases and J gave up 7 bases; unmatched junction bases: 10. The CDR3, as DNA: TGTGCCAGCACAATTAGCGGGAGGACTGGGGAGCAGTACTTC. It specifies CASTISGRTGEQYF.

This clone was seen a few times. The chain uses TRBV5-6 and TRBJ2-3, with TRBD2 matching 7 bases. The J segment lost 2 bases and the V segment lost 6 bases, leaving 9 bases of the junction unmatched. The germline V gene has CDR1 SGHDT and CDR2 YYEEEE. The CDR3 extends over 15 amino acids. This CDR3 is CASTNWGGNTDTQYF. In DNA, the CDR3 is TGTGCCAGCACCAACTGGGGGGGGAACACAGATACGCAGTATTTT.

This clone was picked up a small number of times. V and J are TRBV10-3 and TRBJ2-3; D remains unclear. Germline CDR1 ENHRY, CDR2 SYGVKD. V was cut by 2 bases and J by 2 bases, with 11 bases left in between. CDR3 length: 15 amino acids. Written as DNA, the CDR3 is TGTGCCATCAGTGAGAAGAACAGATTCACAGATACGCAGTATTTT. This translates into CAISEKNRFTDTQYF.

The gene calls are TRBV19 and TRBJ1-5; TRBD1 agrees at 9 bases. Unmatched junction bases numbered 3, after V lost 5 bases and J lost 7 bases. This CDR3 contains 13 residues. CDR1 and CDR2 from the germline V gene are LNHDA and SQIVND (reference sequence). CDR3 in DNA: TGTGCCAGTAGTGGGACAGGGCCCCAGCCCCAGCATTTT. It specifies CASSGTGPQPQHF.

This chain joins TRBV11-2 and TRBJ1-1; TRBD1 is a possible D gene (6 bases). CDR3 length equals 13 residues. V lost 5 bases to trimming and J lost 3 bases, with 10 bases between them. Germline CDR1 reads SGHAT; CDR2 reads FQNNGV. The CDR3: CASSLRQDTEAFF. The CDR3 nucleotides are TGTGCCAGCAGCCTCCGACAGGACACTGAAGCTTTCTTT.

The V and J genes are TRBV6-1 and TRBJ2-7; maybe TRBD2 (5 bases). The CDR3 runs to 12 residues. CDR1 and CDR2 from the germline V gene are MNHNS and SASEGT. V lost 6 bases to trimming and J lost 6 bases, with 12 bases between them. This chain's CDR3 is CASSHLGVEQYF. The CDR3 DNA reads TGTGCCAGCAGCCACCTGGGAGTCGAGCAGTACTTC.